One T cell receptor beta chain is described in this entry. The source of the sample is a study of T cells expressing NK-cell markers. With the 5' RACE reads reprocessed, TCRdb shows one record per CDR3 protein and no DNA. The sample's table shows over 250,000 distinct CDR3 sequences. The CDR3 runs 15 residues. The germline V gene encodes CDR1 DFQATT and CDR2 SNEGSKA (reference sequence). The chain links TRBV20-1 to TRBJ2-7; the D gene TCRdb calls, TRBD2, cannot be checked with no DNA. Source material: blood T cells: a sorted CD56 or NKG2C T cell subset, CD4+ or CD8+ T cells, or bulk PBMC T cells (not recorded which). This receptor was obtained from a woman aged 18 to 75 in good health. The CDR3 loop is CSASSASGPSYEQYF.